This TCR beta chain comes out of a study of graft-versus-host responses after intestinal transplantation. Overall study: All of the recipients had induction that used anti-thymocyte globulin, then tacrolimus and steroids for around 3 years.

Sequencing used immunoSEQ multiplex PCR; TCRdb keeps in-frame clones, though not all of them. This sample has tens of thousands of clones, with about 95% found just once. Germline V CDR1 and CDR2: SQVTM, ANQGSEA. The CDR3 spans 13 residues. The V segment lost 3 bases and the J segment 8 bases; nucleotides outside the gene matches: 8. Worth noting for this clone: What it binds is not known.

This receptor was identified in a human donor who was the organ donor for an intestinal transplant. This rearrangement joins TRBV29-1 to TRBJ1-2; 8 bases align to TRBD1. This specimen consisted of unstimulated CD8+ T cells sorted from spleen or lymph node cells, obtained before transplant. The CDR3 sequence: CSVDYGQGHGYTF. The CDR3 DNA reads TGCAGCGTTGACTACGGACAGGGCCACGGCTACACCTTC.